A selection of T cell receptor beta chains follows, all from one sample in a study of T cell responses to AZD1222 COVID-19 vaccine. The protocol was immunoSEQ multiplex PCR, while the TCRdb copy is restricted to in-frame clones and leaves out a portion. The table records 75,000 to 90,000 clones, over 75% of them present only once. This material consisted of peripheral blood, taken 28 days after the second AZD1222 dose. The receptors here all came from an adult who received the AZD1222 COVID-19 vaccine. Both conserved end residues are part of each CDR3. Each record gives: CDR3 DNA, CDR3 protein, J gene, V gene, clone size, D gene. The D gene is left open where the match is weak. Not all rows give a size; the values are once, few, many and, for expanded clones, a class.

cdr3_nt: TGTGCCAGCATCGGGCGCACTGAAGCTTTCTTT; cdr3_aa: CASIGRTEAFF; j_call: TRBJ1-1; v_call: TRBV28; clone_size: once; d_call: .
cdr3_nt: TGTGCCAGCAGCGCCCAGGGCGCCCAGTACTTC; cdr3_aa: CASSAQGAQYF; j_call: TRBJ2-5; v_call: TRBV11-3; clone_size: .; d_call: .
cdr3_nt: TGCGCCAGCAGCAGGGACAGGGACCACGAGCAGTACTTC; cdr3_aa: CASSRDRDHEQYF; j_call: TRBJ2-7; v_call: TRBV5-1; clone_size: once; d_call: TRBD1
cdr3_nt: TGCGCCAGCAGCTTGAACGCGGGTGCGGCACCCCTCCACTTT; cdr3_aa: CASSLNAGAAPLHF; j_call: TRBJ1-6; v_call: TRBV5-1; clone_size: .; d_call: .
cdr3_nt: TGTGCCAGCAGTTACGCACAGGGGGGGAGACCCTACGAGCAGTACTTC; cdr3_aa: CASSYAQGGRPYEQYF; j_call: TRBJ2-7; v_call: TRBV6-5; clone_size: .; d_call: .
cdr3_nt: TGTGCCAACCCCCTGAGTCCACTCAGCTCTGGAAACACCATATATTTT; cdr3_aa: CANPLSPLSSGNTIYF; j_call: TRBJ1-3; v_call: TRBV19; clone_size: once; d_call: .
cdr3_nt: TGTGCCAGCAAAGGACAGGGAGGGGGAAATCAGCCCCAGCATTTT; cdr3_aa: CASKGQGGGNQPQHF; j_call: TRBJ1-5; v_call: TRBV6-5; clone_size: .; d_call: TRBD1
cdr3_nt: TGTGCCAGCAGCTTCTCTAGCGGGAGAAGCGAGCAGTACTTC; cdr3_aa: CASSFSSGRSEQYF; j_call: TRBJ2-7; v_call: TRBV7-2; clone_size: once; d_call: TRBD2
cdr3_nt: TGTGCCAGCAGCGGGGACGGCAATCAGCCCCAGCATTTT; cdr3_aa: CASSGDGNQPQHF; j_call: TRBJ1-5; v_call: TRBV3-1/TRBV3-2; clone_size: .; d_call: .
cdr3_nt: TGTGCCAGCTCACCCGGCAGCGCAGATACGCAGTATTTT; cdr3_aa: CASSPGSADTQYF; j_call: TRBJ2-3; v_call: TRBV18; clone_size: .; d_call: .
cdr3_nt: TGTGCCAGCAGGGGAGGGACAGCTAATAGCAATCAGCCCCAGCATTTT; cdr3_aa: CASRGGTANSNQPQHF; j_call: TRBJ1-5; v_call: TRBV28; clone_size: few; d_call: TRBD1
cdr3_nt: TGTGCCAGCAGCTTCCTAAGCGGGGGGACCAACAATGAGCAGTTCTTC; cdr3_aa: CASSFLSGGTNNEQFF; j_call: TRBJ2-1; v_call: TRBV13; clone_size: .; d_call: TRBD2
cdr3_nt: TGTGCCAGCAGTTTCAGCCGTCAGCCCCAGCATTTT; cdr3_aa: CASSFSRQPQHF; j_call: TRBJ1-5; v_call: TRBV12-3/TRBV12-4; clone_size: .; d_call: .
cdr3_nt: TGTGCCAGCACGCCGCAGCGCCGCTCTGGGGCCAACGTCCTGACTTTC; cdr3_aa: CASTPQRRSGANVLTF; j_call: TRBJ2-6; v_call: TRBV19; clone_size: .; d_call: .
cdr3_nt: TGTGCCAGCAGTGAATTATTCGTAGAAAAACTGTTTTTT; cdr3_aa: CASSELFVEKLFF; j_call: TRBJ1-4; v_call: TRBV25-1; clone_size: .; d_call: .
cdr3_nt: TGTGCCAGCAGTTTATCGCGGGTGGGGGGCAATCAGCCCCAGCATTTT; cdr3_aa: CASSLSRVGGNQPQHF; j_call: TRBJ1-5; v_call: TRBV27; clone_size: .; d_call: .
cdr3_nt: TGTGCCAGCTCACCAAATTCCCCAGGGGCGGAAACTAATGAAAAACTGTTTTTT; cdr3_aa: CASSPNSPGAETNEKLFF; j_call: TRBJ1-4; v_call: TRBV18; clone_size: .; d_call: .
cdr3_nt: TGCGCCAGCAGCTGGGGGACAGGGCCCTATGGCTACACCTTC; cdr3_aa: CASSWGTGPYGYTF; j_call: TRBJ1-2; v_call: TRBV5-1; clone_size: .; d_call: TRBD1
cdr3_nt: TGTGCCAGCAGTTCCCGACACTTCCTAGAGGCTTTCTTT; cdr3_aa: CASSSRHFLEAFF; j_call: TRBJ1-1; v_call: TRBV27; clone_size: .; d_call: .
cdr3_nt: TGCAGCGTTGGTCAGAACACCGGGGAGCTGTTTTTT; cdr3_aa: CSVGQNTGELFF; j_call: TRBJ2-2; v_call: TRBV29-1; clone_size: .; d_call: .
cdr3_nt: TGTGCCAGCAAACCGGGACAGGGAAGGAACACTGAAGCTTTCTTT; cdr3_aa: CASKPGQGRNTEAFF; j_call: TRBJ1-1; v_call: TRBV2; clone_size: .; d_call: TRBD1
cdr3_nt: TGTGCCAGCAGTTACTCTCGTCTACAGCTGAACACTGAAGCTTTCTTT; cdr3_aa: CASSYSRLQLNTEAFF; j_call: TRBJ1-1; v_call: TRBV6-5; clone_size: .; d_call: .
cdr3_nt: TGTGCCACCAGCAGAGATCATAGGAGGTCAGCCAGAGGGGAGACCCAGTACTTC; cdr3_aa: CATSRDHRRSARGETQYF; j_call: TRBJ2-5; v_call: TRBV15; clone_size: .; d_call: .
cdr3_nt: TGTGCCAGCAGCCAAGCGGGGCCACCCCTCCACTTT; cdr3_aa: CASSQAGPPLHF; j_call: TRBJ1-6; v_call: TRBV14; clone_size: .; d_call: .
cdr3_nt: TGTGCCAGCAGTCGGGCCTCCGGGCGCGAGCAGTACTTC; cdr3_aa: CASSRASGREQYF; j_call: TRBJ2-7; v_call: TRBV7-2; clone_size: .; d_call: .